A selection of T cell receptor beta chains follows, all from one sample in a study of CD8 T cells in Susac syndrome. Using its own MiXCR run on the immunoSEQ multiplex PCR reads, TCRdb lists one record per CDR3 protein. The table includes over 300,000 distinct CDR3 sequences, about 92% detected once. The specimen sequenced was CD4+ T cells from PBMCs. These receptors all stem from a human donor with multiple sclerosis. The CDR3 runs from the conserved cysteine through the conserved F or W. D genes are given only for firm matches. Not every row has a clone size; where given, it reads once, few, many or a size class.

J gene: TRBJ1-1; V gene: TRBV9; D gene: -; clone size: -; CDR3 protein: CASSREELDTEAFF; CDR3 DNA: TGTGCCAGCAGCCGGGAGGAGCTCGACACTGAAGCTTTCTTT
J gene: TRBJ2-1; V gene: TRBV4-1; D gene: TRBD2; clone size: -; CDR3 protein: CASSQLGLAVGKIVF; CDR3 DNA: TGCGCCAGCAGCCAGTTGGGACTAGCGGTAGGAAAAATAGTCTTC
J gene: TRBJ1-1; V gene: TRBV7-8; D gene: TRBD1; clone size: -; CDR3 protein: CASSSRQGSGAFF; CDR3 DNA: TGTGCCAGCAGCTCCCGACAGGGTTCGGGAGCTTTCTTT
J gene: TRBJ2-7; V gene: TRBV6-1; D gene: -; clone size: few; CDR3 protein: CASSEGGKQYF; CDR3 DNA: TGTGCCAGCAGTGAAGGGGGCAAGCAGTACTTC
J gene: TRBJ2-7; V gene: TRBV9; D gene: TRBD1; clone size: -; CDR3 protein: CASSVGQGITYEQYF; CDR3 DNA: TGTGCCAGCAGCGTAGGACAGGGTATAACCTACGAGCAGTACTTC
J gene: TRBJ1-5; V gene: TRBV7-8; D gene: -; clone size: -; CDR3 protein: CASSKYRVGNQPQHF; CDR3 DNA: TGTGCCAGCAGCAAATACAGGGTGGGCAATCAGCCCCAGCATTTT
J gene: TRBJ2-7; V gene: TRBV20-1; D gene: -; clone size: -; CDR3 protein: CSAVRTGVSGEQYF; CDR3 DNA: TGCAGTGCTGTACGGACCGGGGTATCGGGCGAGCAGTACTTC
J gene: TRBJ2-7; V gene: TRBV7-2; D gene: TRBD1; clone size: -; CDR3 protein: CASSLDPWGTGINGEQYF; CDR3 DNA: TGTGCCAGCAGCTTAGACCCGTGGGGGACAGGGATTAATGGGGAGCAGTACTTC
J gene: TRBJ2-3; V gene: TRBV9; D gene: TRBD1; clone size: -; CDR3 protein: CASSVTTGNQATDTQYF; CDR3 DNA: TGTGCCAGCAGCGTTACGACAGGGAACCAGGCCACAGATACGCAGTATTTT
J gene: TRBJ2-1; V gene: TRBV2; D gene: TRBD1; clone size: -; CDR3 protein: CASRGMGTGNNEQFF; CDR3 DNA: TGTGCCAGCAGGGGAATGGGGACAGGAAACAATGAGCAGTTCTTC
J gene: TRBJ2-1; V gene: TRBV6-2/TRBV6-3; D gene: TRBD2; clone size: few; CDR3 protein: CASRTSGSSYRNEQFF; CDR3 DNA: TGTGCCAGCAGGACTAGCGGGAGCTCCTATAGGAATGAGCAGTTCTTC
J gene: TRBJ2-1; V gene: TRBV3-1; D gene: TRBD2; clone size: once; CDR3 protein: CASSRQSRGSGRGQFF; CDR3 DNA: TGTGCCAGCAGCCGTCAAAGTAGGGGGAGCGGGAGAGGGCAGTTCTTC
J gene: TRBJ2-3; V gene: TRBV20-1; D gene: TRBD2; clone size: -; CDR3 protein: CSAPAGGTDTQYF; CDR3 DNA: TGCAGTGCTCCAGCGGGGGGCACAGATACGCAGTATTTT
J gene: TRBJ1-1; V gene: TRBV9; D gene: -; clone size: -; CDR3 protein: CASSVGGGAVTEAFF; CDR3 DNA: TGTGCCAGCAGCGTAGGTGGCGGCGCGGTAACTGAAGCTTTCTTT
J gene: TRBJ2-7; V gene: TRBV5-1; D gene: TRBD1; clone size: -; CDR3 protein: CASRSTGGPYEQYF; CDR3 DNA: TGCGCCAGCAGATCCACAGGGGGACCCTACGAGCAGTACTTC
J gene: TRBJ2-5; V gene: TRBV5-4; D gene: -; clone size: -; CDR3 protein: CASSLASMGRETQYF; CDR3 DNA: TGTGCCAGCAGCTTGGCGTCTATGGGGCGAGAGACCCAGTACTTC
J gene: TRBJ1-6; V gene: TRBV19; D gene: -; clone size: -; CDR3 protein: CASTPGSYNSPLHF; CDR3 DNA: TGTGCCAGTACTCCCGGTTCCTATAATTCACCCCTCCACTTT
J gene: TRBJ2-3; V gene: TRBV4-3; D gene: -; clone size: -; CDR3 protein: CASSQDGSSTDTQYF; CDR3 DNA: TGCGCCAGCAGCCAAGACGGGTCTAGCACAGATACGCAGTATTTT
J gene: TRBJ2-5; V gene: TRBV20-1; D gene: TRBD1; clone size: -; CDR3 protein: CSAAYGTGWEETQYF; CDR3 DNA: TGCAGTGCTGCCTACGGGACAGGTTGGGAAGAGACCCAGTACTTC
J gene: TRBJ2-3; V gene: TRBV20-1; D gene: TRBD2; clone size: -; CDR3 protein: CSASPPSGGAGDTQYF; CDR3 DNA: TGCAGTGCTAGCCCCCCTAGCGGGGGGGCGGGAGATACGCAGTATTTT
J gene: TRBJ2-5; V gene: TRBV7-9; D gene: -; clone size: -; CDR3 protein: CASSRGGAETQYF; CDR3 DNA: TGTGCCAGCAGCCGAGGGGGGGCAGAGACCCAGTACTTC
J gene: TRBJ2-1; V gene: TRBV6-1; D gene: TRBD2; clone size: -; CDR3 protein: CASSRSGGAIYEQFF; CDR3 DNA: TGTGCCAGCAGTCGAAGCGGGGGGGCCATATATGAGCAGTTCTTC
J gene: TRBJ2-7; V gene: TRBV7-9; D gene: TRBD1; clone size: -; CDR3 protein: CASSLMFYRDSSSTGQYF; CDR3 DNA: TGTGCCAGCAGCTTAATGTTCTACCGGGACAGCTCCTCCACTGGGCAGTACTTC
J gene: TRBJ2-2; V gene: TRBV18; D gene: TRBD2; clone size: once; CDR3 protein: CASSPRRGGRDNTGELFF; CDR3 DNA: TGTGCCAGCTCACCACGGCGGGGGGGCCGAGATAACACCGGGGAGCTGTTTTTT
J gene: TRBJ1-2; V gene: TRBV7-9; D gene: -; clone size: -; CDR3 protein: CASSRALREGYTF; CDR3 DNA: TGTGCCAGCAGCCGCGCCCTGAGGGAAGGCTACACCTTC
J gene: TRBJ2-1; V gene: TRBV19; D gene: TRBD1; clone size: once; CDR3 protein: CASSTPGQFKDEQFF; CDR3 DNA: TGTGCCAGTAGTACGCCGGGACAGTTTAAGGATGAGCAGTTCTTC
J gene: TRBJ2-5; V gene: TRBV7-2; D gene: -; clone size: -; CDR3 protein: CASREKLASKPQYF; CDR3 DNA: TGTGCCAGCAGGGAGAAACTAGCCTCGAAGCCCCAGTACTTC